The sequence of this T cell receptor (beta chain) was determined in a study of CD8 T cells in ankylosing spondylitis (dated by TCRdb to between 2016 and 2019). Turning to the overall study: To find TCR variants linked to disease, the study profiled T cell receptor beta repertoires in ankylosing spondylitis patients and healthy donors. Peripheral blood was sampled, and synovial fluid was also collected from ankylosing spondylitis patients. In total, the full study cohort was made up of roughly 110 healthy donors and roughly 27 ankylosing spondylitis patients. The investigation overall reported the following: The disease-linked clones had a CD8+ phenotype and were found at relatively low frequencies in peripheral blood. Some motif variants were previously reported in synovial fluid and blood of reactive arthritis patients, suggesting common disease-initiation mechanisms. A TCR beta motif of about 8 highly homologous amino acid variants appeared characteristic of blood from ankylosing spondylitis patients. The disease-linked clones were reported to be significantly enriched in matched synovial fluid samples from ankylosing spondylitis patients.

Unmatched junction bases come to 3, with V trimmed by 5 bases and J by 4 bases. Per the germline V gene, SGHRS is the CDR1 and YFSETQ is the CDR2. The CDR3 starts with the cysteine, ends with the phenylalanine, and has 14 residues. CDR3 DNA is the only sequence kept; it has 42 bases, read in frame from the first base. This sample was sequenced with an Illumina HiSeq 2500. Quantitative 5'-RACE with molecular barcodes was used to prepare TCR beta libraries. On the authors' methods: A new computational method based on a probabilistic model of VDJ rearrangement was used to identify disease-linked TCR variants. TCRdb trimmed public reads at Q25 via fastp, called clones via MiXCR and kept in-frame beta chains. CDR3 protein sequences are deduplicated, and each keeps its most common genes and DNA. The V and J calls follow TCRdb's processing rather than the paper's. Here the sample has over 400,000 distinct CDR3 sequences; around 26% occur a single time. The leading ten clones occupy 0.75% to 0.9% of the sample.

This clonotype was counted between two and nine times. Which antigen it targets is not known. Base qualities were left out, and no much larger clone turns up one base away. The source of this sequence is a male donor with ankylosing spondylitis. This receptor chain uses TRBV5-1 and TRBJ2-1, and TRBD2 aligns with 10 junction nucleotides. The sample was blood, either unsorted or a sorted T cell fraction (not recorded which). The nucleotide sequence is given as TGCGCCAGCAGACTAGCGGGGACGTACAATGAGCAGTTCTTC. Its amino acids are CASRLAGTYNEQFF.